This T cell receptor beta chain stems from a study of tumor and adjacent non-tumor tissue in lung cancer. The template was RNA from unsorted bulk tissue. Study-level findings and limits: Higher tumor TCR diversity was associated with shorter survival. Normal lung showed higher cumulative top 100 clone frequency than tumor.

The CDR3 extends over 21 amino acids. The germline gives CDR1 SGHAT, CDR2 FQNNGV. As concerns this clonotype: The antigen remains undetermined. An end of the junction differs from the germline gene, which may be a read error.

The library came from three nested PCR rounds adapted from ARM-PCR protocols. TCRdb recomputed calls from the multiplex PCR reads with MiXCR, one row per CDR3 protein. The table shows around 79,000 distinct CDR3 sequences, with roughly two thirds occurring only once. The sequenced sample was lung tumor tissue. The source of this sequence is a woman aged 40-49 years with non-small cell lung cancer. V and J are TRBV11-2 and TRBJ2-6; 11 bases are a match to TRBD2. The CDR3 reads CASNLRLAGFIEISGVNVLTF. Written as DNA, the CDR3 is TGTGCCAGCAACTTAAGACTAGCGGGGTTCATCGAGATCTCTGGGGTCAACGTCCTGACTTTC.